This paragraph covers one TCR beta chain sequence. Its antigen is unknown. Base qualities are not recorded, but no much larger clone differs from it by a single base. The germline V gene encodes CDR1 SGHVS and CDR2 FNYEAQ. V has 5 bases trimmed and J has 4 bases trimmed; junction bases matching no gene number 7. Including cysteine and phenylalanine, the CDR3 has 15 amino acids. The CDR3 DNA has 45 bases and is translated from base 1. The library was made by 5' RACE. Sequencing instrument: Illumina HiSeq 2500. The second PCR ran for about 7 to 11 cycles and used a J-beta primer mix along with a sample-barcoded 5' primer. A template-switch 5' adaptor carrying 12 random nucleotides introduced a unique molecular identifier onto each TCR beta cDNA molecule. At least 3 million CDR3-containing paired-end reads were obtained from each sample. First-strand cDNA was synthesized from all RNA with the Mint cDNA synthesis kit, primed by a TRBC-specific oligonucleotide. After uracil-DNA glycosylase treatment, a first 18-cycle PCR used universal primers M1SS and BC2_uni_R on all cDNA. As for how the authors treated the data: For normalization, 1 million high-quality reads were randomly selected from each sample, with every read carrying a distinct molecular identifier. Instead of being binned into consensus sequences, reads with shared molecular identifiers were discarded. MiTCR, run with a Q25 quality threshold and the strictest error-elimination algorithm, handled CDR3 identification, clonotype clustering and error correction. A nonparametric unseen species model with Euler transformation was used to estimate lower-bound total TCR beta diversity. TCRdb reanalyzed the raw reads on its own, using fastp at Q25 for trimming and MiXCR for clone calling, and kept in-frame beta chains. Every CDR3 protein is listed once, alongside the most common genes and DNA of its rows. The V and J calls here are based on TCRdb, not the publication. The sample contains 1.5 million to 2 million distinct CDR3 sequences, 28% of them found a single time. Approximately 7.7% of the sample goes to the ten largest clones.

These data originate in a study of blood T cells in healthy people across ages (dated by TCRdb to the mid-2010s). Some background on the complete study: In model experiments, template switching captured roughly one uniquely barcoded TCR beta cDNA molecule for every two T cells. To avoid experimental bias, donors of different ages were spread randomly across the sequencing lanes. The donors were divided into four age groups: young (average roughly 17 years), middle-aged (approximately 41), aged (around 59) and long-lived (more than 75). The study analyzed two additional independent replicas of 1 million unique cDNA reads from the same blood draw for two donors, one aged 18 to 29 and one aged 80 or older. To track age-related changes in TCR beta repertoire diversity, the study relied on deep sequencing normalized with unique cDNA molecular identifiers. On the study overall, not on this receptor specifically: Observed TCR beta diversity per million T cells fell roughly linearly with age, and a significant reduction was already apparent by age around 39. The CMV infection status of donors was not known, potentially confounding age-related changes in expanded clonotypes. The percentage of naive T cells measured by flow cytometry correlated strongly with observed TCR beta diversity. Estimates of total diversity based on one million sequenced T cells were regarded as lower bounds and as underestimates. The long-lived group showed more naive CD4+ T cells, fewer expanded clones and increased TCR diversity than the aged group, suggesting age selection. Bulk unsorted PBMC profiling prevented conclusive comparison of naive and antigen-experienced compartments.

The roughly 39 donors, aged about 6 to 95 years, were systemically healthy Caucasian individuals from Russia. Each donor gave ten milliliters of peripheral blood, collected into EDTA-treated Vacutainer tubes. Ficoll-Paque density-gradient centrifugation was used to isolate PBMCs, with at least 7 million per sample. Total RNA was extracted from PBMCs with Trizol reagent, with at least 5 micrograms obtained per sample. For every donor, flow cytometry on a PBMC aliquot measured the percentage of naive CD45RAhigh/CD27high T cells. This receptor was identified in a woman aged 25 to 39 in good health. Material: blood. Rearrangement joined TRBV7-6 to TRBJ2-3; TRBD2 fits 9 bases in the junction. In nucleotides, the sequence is TGTGCCAGCAGCGGGGGACTAGCAGGAGCAGATACGCAGTATTTT. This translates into CASSGGLAGADTQYF.